Sequencing of this TCR beta chain was carried out in a study of T cell responses to AZD1222 COVID-19 vaccine. This CDR3 comprises 14 residues. Per the germline V gene, CDR1 is SGHDN and CDR2 is FVKESK. Trimming left V 4 bases short and J 8 bases short, with 12 bases between. Some clones are missing from TCRdb's copy, which holds only in-frame ones; the method was immunoSEQ multiplex PCR. The sample contains 150,000 or so clones, over 75% of which appear only once. The gene calls are TRBV14 and TRBJ1-6; unclear D gene. This specimen was peripheral blood, taken on day 0 of AZD1222 vaccination. The receptor's source is an adult in good health. The CDR3 bases are TGTGCCAGCAGCCTTGAGGGATTCTATTCACCCCTCCACTTT. Translation gives CASSLEGFYSPLHF.